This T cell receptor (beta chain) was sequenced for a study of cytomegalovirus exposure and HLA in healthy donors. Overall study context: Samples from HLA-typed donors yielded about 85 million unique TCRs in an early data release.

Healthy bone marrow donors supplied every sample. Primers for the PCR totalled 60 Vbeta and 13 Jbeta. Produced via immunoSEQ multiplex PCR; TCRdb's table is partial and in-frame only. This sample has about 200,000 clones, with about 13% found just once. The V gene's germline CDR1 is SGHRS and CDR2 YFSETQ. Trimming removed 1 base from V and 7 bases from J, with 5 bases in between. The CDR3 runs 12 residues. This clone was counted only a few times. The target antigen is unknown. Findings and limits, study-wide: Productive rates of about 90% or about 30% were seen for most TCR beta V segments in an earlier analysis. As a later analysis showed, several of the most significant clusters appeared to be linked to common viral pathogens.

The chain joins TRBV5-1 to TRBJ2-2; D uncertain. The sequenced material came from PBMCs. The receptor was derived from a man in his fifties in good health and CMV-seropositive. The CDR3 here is CASSLPIGELFF. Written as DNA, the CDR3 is TGCGCCAGCAGCTTGCCTATCGGGGAGCTGTTTTTT.